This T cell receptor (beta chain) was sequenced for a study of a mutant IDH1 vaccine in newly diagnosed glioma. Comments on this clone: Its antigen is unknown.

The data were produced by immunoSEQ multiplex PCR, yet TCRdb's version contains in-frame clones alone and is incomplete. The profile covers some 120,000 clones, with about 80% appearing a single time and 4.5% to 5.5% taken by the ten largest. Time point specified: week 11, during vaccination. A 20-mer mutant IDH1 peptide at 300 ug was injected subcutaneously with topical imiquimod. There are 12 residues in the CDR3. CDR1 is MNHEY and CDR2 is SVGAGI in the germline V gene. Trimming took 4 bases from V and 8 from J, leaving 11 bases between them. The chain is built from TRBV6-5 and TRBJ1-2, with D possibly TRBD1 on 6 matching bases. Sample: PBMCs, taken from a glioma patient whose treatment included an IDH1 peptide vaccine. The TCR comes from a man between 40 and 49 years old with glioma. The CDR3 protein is CASSFRGHGYTF. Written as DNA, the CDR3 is TGTGCCAGCAGTTTTCGGGGGCACGGCTACACCTTC.